The 27 T cell receptor beta chains below come from one sample, sequenced in a study of blood T cell repertoires in COVID-19 (dated by TCRdb to 2020 to 2021). To prepare the library, the immunoSEQ multiplex PCR assay was applied. Sourced from immuneACCESS, this table was stored by TCRdb with only in-frame sequences that have V and J called. A share of the clones is absent; for the studies checked, an unresolved V gene accounts for under half, and the remainder has no known explanation. The sample yields some 200,000 clones; approximately 80% were counted once. More than 14% of the sample goes to the ten largest clones. Material for sequencing was peripheral blood. All receptors come from a woman aged 70-85 years with COVID-19, enrolled during active disease.

CDR3 coding DNA: TGTGCCAGCAGTTTATTCGGGGGATACACCGGGGAGCTGTTTTTT. Residues: CASSLFGGYTGELFF. The V and J genes are TRBV28 and TRBJ2-2; a weak D match, TRBD2 (6 bases). The germline CDR1 and CDR2 sequences are MDHEN and SYDVKM. The CDR3 runs to 15 residues. Deletions cut 1 base from V and 3 bases from J, with 9 bases between.

The chain uses TRBV9 and TRBJ2-3; 13 positions agree with TRBD2. Germline V CDR1 and CDR2: SGDLS, YYNGEE. The CDR3 loop spans 15 amino acids. J was trimmed by 6 bases and V by 3 bases; bases with no gene match: 4. CDR3 bases: TGTGCCAGCAGCGACGGGACTAGCGGGGTTGATACGCAGTATTTT. Translated, it gives CASSDGTSGVDTQYF.

The chain recombines TRBV28 with TRBJ1-4; 9 nucleotides align to TRBD1. V was pared by 5 bases and J by 10 bases, with 14 bases of the junction left unmatched. CDR1 MDHEN and CDR2 SYDVKM come from the germline V gene. This CDR3 spans 16 amino acids. CDR3 DNA sequence: TGTGCCAGCAGTGTGACCGGGACAGGGACAATTGGAAAACTGTTTTTT. Translated: CASSVTGTGTIGKLFF.

The sample holds one count of this clone. This sequence joins TRBV11-3 and TRBJ2-3, with 9 bases identical to TRBD2. The J segment lost 4 bases and the V segment lost 2 bases, leaving 1 base of the junction unmatched. The length of the CDR3 is 14 residues. Per germline, CDR1 SGHNT and CDR2 YENEEA. CDR3: CASSLTSGSDTQYF. In nucleotides, the CDR3 is TGTGCCAGCAGCTTAACTAGCGGGTCAGATACGCAGTATTTT. Full variable domain (missing parts from reference TRBV11-3 and TRBJ2-3): EAGVVQSPRYKIIEKKQPVAFWCNPISGHNTLYWYLQNLGQGPELLIRYENEEAVDDSQLPKDRFSAERLKGVDSTLKIQPAELGDSAVYLCASSLTSGSDTQYFGPGTRLTVL.

J is TRBJ1-1 and V is TRBV6-1; TRBD1 is a possible D gene (6 bases). Germline CDR1 reads MNHNS; CDR2 reads SASEGT. CDR3 length: 15 residues. Deletions cut 5 bases from V and 1 base from J, with 14 bases between. The CDR3 bases are TGTGCCAGCAGTTCTAGGGGGGGGCGGAACACTGAAGCTTTCTTT. Residues: CASSSRGGRNTEAFF.

The chain carries TRBV28 and TRBJ2-5, with D maybe TRBD2 (6 bases). The germline CDR1 and CDR2 sequences are MDHEN and SYDVKM. The CDR3 has 16 residues. The V and J ends lost 2 bases and 2 bases respectively, with 15 bases between them. Here the CDR3 DNA reads TGTGCCAGCAGTTTAGAGGCACCTGGGGGGCAAGAGACCCAGTACTTC. The encoded protein is CASSLEAPGGQETQYF.

The chain joins TRBV28 to TRBJ1-1, with a tentative D call TRBD1 (5 bases). CDR3 length: 13 amino acids. CDR1 and CDR2 from the germline V gene are MDHEN and SYDVKM. V was pared by 6 bases and J by 6 bases, with 14 bases between. The DNA for the CDR3 is TGTGCCAGCAGCAGACAGCCCTACCCTGAAGCTTTCTTT. Translation: CASSRQPYPEAFF.

This clone was seen only a few times. The chain links TRBV3-1 (or the pseudogene TRBV3-2) to TRBJ2-1, with 10 bases identical to TRBD2. The germline V gene has CDR1 LGHDT and CDR2 YNNKEL (reference sequence). The CDR3 has 14 amino acids. The J segment lost 15 bases and the V segment lost 1 base, leaving 9 bases of the junction unmatched. The CDR3 DNA reads TGTGCCAGCAGCCAAGGGCCAGCGGGGGGGTTGTTGTTCTTC. It codes for CASSQGPAGGLLFF.

The chain links TRBV6-5 to TRBJ1-2, with 7 bases lining up with TRBD1. Trimming at V came to 0 bases and at J to 6 bases, leaving 4 bases not matched to a gene. CDR1 and CDR2 from the germline V gene are MNHEY and SVGAGI. This CDR3 has 14 residues. The CDR3 loop reads CASSYSRTGDGYTF. Written as DNA, the CDR3 is TGTGCCAGCAGTTACTCGCGAACAGGGGATGGCTACACCTTC.

The chain recombines TRBV19 with TRBJ1-1; D gene ambiguous. The CDR3 is 19 amino acids. The ends were cut back, 1 base at V and 0 bases at J, with 21 bases in the middle. Germline-derived CDR1 and CDR2 are LNHDA and SQIVND (reference sequence). The CDR3 reads CASSIVRASKSKLNTEAFF. The CDR3 nucleotides read TGTGCCAGTAGTATAGTGCGGGCCTCAAAATCAAAACTGAACACTGAAGCTTTCTTT.

The genes are TRBV18 and TRBJ1-3; 9 bases are shared with TRBD1. This CDR3 region has 16 residues. V was pared by 5 bases and J by 0 bases, with 5 bases of the junction left unmatched. CDR1 is KGHSH and CDR2 is LQKENI in the germline V gene. CDR3 region: CASSSDRGRSGNTIYF. The CDR3 region has the DNA TGTGCCAGCTCATCGGACAGGGGCCGCTCTGGAAACACCATATATTTT.

The chain joins TRBV5-1 to TRBJ2-2, with 9 bases lining up with TRBD1. With V trimmed by 4 bases and J by 7 bases, 5 bases remained unmatched. Germline V lookup: CDR1 SGHRS, CDR2 YFSETQ. There are 14 residues in the CDR3. CDR3 in DNA: TGCGCCAGCAGCCAACAGGGGGCTATCGGGGAGCTGTTTTTT. Its translation: CASSQQGAIGELFF.

The chain couples TRBV11-3 to TRBJ1-2; TRBD1 matches at 8 bases. V was clipped by 6 bases and J by 5 bases; unmatched bases: 5. The CDR3 has 13 amino acids. In germline, CDR1 is SGHNT, CDR2 YENEEA. CDR3 loop: CASSQGQGYGYTF. In DNA form, the CDR3 reads TGTGCCAGCAGTCAAGGACAGGGATATGGCTACACCTTC.

The V and J genes are TRBV28 and TRBJ1-1; 7 bases line up with TRBD1. This CDR3 contains 15 residues. Germline V gene sequence: CDR1 MDHEN, CDR2 SYDVKM. V lost 3 bases, J lost 5 bases, and 9 bases stayed unmatched. The CDR3 DNA is TGTGCCAGCAGTTTTTGGGACAGCTTGGGGACTGAAGCTTTCTTT. This sequence encodes CASSFWDSLGTEAFF.

The chain couples TRBV5-6 to TRBJ1-2; D may be TRBD1 (6 bases). This CDR3 is built from 14 residues. V gave up 4 bases and J gave up 5 bases, with 15 bases separating them. The germline V gene has CDR1 SGHDT and CDR2 YYEEEE. Here the CDR3 DNA reads TGTGCCAGCAGCCTGCAGGGACACCTTTATGGCTACACCTTC. Translation gives CASSLQGHLYGYTF.

This clone was seen a single time. The chain recombines TRBV19 with TRBJ1-5, with 7 bases fitting TRBD1. J was trimmed by 9 bases and V by 5 bases; bases with no gene match: 10. CDR1 is LNHDA, CDR2 SQIVND, per germline (reference sequence). This CDR3 is built from 14 residues. CDR3 in DNA: TGTGCCAGTAGTCATGACAGGGCGGGAGGGCCCCAGCATTTT. Translating gives CASSHDRAGGPQHF.

The rearrangement links TRBV28 to TRBJ1-2, with 8 bases aligning to TRBD1. The CDR3 covers 13 residues. Trimming at V came to 7 bases and at J to 4 bases, leaving 5 bases not matched to a gene. The germline V gene has CDR1 MDHEN and CDR2 SYDVKM. For the CDR3, the DNA is TGTGCCAGCACCCACAGGGGGAGCTATGGCTACACCTTC. Translation gives CASTHRGSYGYTF.

This chain links TRBV12-3 or TRBV12-4 with TRBJ1-1, with 8 bases identical to TRBD1. V trimming: 5 bases; J trimming: 4 bases; junction bases outside the gene matches: 3. The CDR3 is 13 amino acids. CDR3 loop: CASSVTGGTEAFF. CDR3 nucleotides: TGTGCCAGCAGTGTTACAGGGGGCACTGAAGCTTTCTTT.

This chain uses TRBV6-5 with TRBJ2-3; 11 nucleotides line up with TRBD2. The CDR3 is 15 amino acids. The germline V gene encodes CDR1 MNHEY and CDR2 SVGAGI. After removal of 5 bases from V and 4 bases from J, the junction contained 5 bases not matched to a gene. The CDR3 DNA sequence: TGTGCCAGCAGTCCTGATAGCGGGGGGGCAGATACGCAGTATTTT. Protein: CASSPDSGGADTQYF.

The rearrangement links TRBV30 to TRBJ1-1, with D possibly TRBD1 on 5 matching bases. CDR1 and CDR2 from the germline V gene are GTSNPN and SVGIG (reference sequence). CDR3 length: 11 amino acids. V gave up 5 bases and J gave up 6 bases, with 10 bases separating them. The CDR3 sequence is CAWSRVAEAFF. CDR3 DNA: TGTGCCTGGTCCAGGGTCGCTGAAGCTTTCTTT. The whole variable domain, remainder taken from reference TRBV30 and TRBJ1-1, is SQTIHQWPATLVQPVGSPLSLECTVEGTSNPNLYWYRQAAGRGLQLLFYSVGIGQISSEVPQNLSASRPQDRQFILSSKKLLLSDSGFYLCAWSRVAEAFFGQGTRLTVV.

The V and J genes are TRBV11-2 and TRBJ2-2, with TRBD2 matching over 15 bases. Germline trimming cut 5 bases from V and 5 bases from J; bases unmatched to any gene: 12. Germline V gene lookup returns CDR1 SGHAT and CDR2 FQNNGV. This CDR3 has 19 amino acids. The CDR3 sequence: CASSPPWTSGGARTGELFF. In nucleotides, the CDR3 is TGTGCCAGCAGCCCACCTTGGACTAGCGGGGGGGCGAGGACCGGGGAGCTGTTTTTT.

The rearrangement uses TRBV4-1 and TRBJ2-7; 9 positions agree with TRBD2. The V and J ends lost 6 bases and 2 bases, in that order; junction bases with no gene match: 8. Germline assignment: CDR1 MGHRA and CDR2 YSYEKL. The CDR3 contains 15 residues. The CDR3 region is CASRPTAGGTYEQYF. The CDR3 bases are TGCGCCAGCAGACCCACGGCGGGAGGGACCTACGAGCAGTACTTC.

This chain joins TRBV6-1 and TRBJ2-2; 8 nucleotides agree with TRBD1. The CDR3 totals 16 residues. J gave up 6 bases and V 1 base, and 7 bases lay outside the gene matches. Germline V lookup: CDR1 MNHNS, CDR2 SASEGT. CDR3 bases: TGTGCCAGCAGTGAAGTTTGGACAGGGTCGGCCGGGGAGCTGTTTTTT. Translated: CASSEVWTGSAGELFF.

V is TRBV10-2 and J is TRBJ1-6; weak D call: TRBD1 (5 bases). Germline V lookup: CDR1 WSHSY, CDR2 SAAADI. The CDR3 consists of 13 residues. Trimming cost V 8 bases and J 4 bases, with 9 bases left between them. CDR3 nucleotides: TGCGCCAGCCGTTCAGGGTATAATTCACCCCTCCACTTT. As protein: CASRSGYNSPLHF.

This clone was picked up a small number of times. This sequence joins TRBV19 and TRBJ1-5; 7 nucleotides agree with TRBD1. The germline V gene encodes CDR1 LNHDA and CDR2 SQIVND (reference sequence). Trimming removed 1 base from V and 2 bases from J; junction bases left unmatched: 5. There are 16 residues in the CDR3. The CDR3 nucleotides are TGTGCCAGTAGTATAGGACAGGGTGAGGGCAATCAGCCCCAGCATTTT. It specifies CASSIGQGEGNQPQHF.

This sequence joins TRBV11-2 and TRBJ1-1; weak D call: TRBD1 (5 bases). CDR3 length: 15 residues. Deletions cut 5 bases from V and 5 bases from J, with 18 bases between. Per germline, CDR1 SGHAT and CDR2 FQNNGV. This CDR3 is CASSNGDGRLTEAFF. Written as DNA, the CDR3 is TGTGCCAGCAGCAACGGGGACGGGAGATTGACTGAAGCTTTCTTT.

The rearrangement joins TRBV2 to TRBJ1-3, with D tentatively TRBD1 (6 bases). The CDR3 loop spans 13 amino acids. V was pared by 11 bases and J by 2 bases, with 13 bases between. Germline V CDR1 and CDR2: SNHLY, FYNNEI. The CDR3 sequence is CASNRETGNTIYF. CDR3 in DNA: TGTGCCTCAAACAGGGAGACTGGAAACACCATATATTTT.